Listed below are T cell receptor beta chains from one sample, sequenced in a study of ipilimumab plus nivolumab after autologous stem cell transplantation. Generated by immunoSEQ multiplex PCR, the TCRdb table keeps only in-frame clones and is missing some. The profile shows 15,000 to 20,000 clones, about 80% of them singletons. Specimen: PBMCs, collected in a trial of ipilimumab plus nivolumab as post-transplant consolidation. These receptors all stem from a male donor with diffuse large B-cell lymphoma. CDR3s include the opening cysteine and the closing phenylalanine or tryptophan. The order of the fields is V gene, J gene, D gene, clone size, CDR3 protein, CDR3 DNA. The D gene is left open where the match is weak. Rows give clone size only sometimes, using once, few, many, or a class for an expanded clone.

>TRBV7-9|TRBJ2-6|-|-
CASSNSSGANVLTF
TGTGCCAGCTCCAACAGCTCTGGGGCCAACGTCCTGACTTTC
>TRBV5-6|TRBJ1-2|-|-
CASSFSDNYGYTF
TGTGCCAGCAGCTTTTCAGATAACTATGGCTACACCTTC
>TRBV14|TRBJ1-5|-|-
CASSQANQPQHF
TGTGCCAGCAGCCAAGCTAATCAGCCCCAGCATTTT
>TRBV19|TRBJ1-2|-|-
CASSIRWSTENYGYTF
TGTGCCAGTAGTATTAGGTGGAGCACTGAGAACTATGGCTACACCTTC
>TRBV7-2|TRBJ2-1|-|few
CASSHPQGTPLKHEQFF
TGTGCCAGCAGCCATCCCCAGGGGACTCCGCTTAAGCATGAGCAGTTCTTC
>TRBV7-9|TRBJ2-7|-|medium-sized
CASGGRRQGITYEQYF
TGTGCCAGCGGGGGGAGACGACAGGGAATAACCTACGAGCAGTACTTC
>TRBV28|TRBJ1-2|TRBD1|-
CASSLGQGYYGYTF
TGTGCCAGCAGTTTGGGACAGGGGTACTATGGCTACACCTTC
>TRBV28|TRBJ2-7|TRBD1|once
CASSHPGTGAHEQYF
TGTGCCAGCAGTCATCCCGGGACAGGGGCCCACGAGCAGTACTTC
>TRBV9|TRBJ1-5|-|-
CASSVEGEGGPQHF
TGTGCCAGCAGCGTAGAGGGAGAGGGAGGGCCCCAGCATTTT
>TRBV28|TRBJ1-2|-|-
CASSSGAYGYTF
TGTGCCAGCAGTTCCGGGGCCTATGGCTACACCTTC
>TRBV4-3|TRBJ2-7|-|-
CASSQALWSFGGEQYF
TGCGCCAGCAGCCAAGCTTTATGGTCTTTTGGAGGTGAGCAGTACTTC
>TRBV6-5|TRBJ2-7|-|-
CASWTVTYEQYF
TGTGCCAGCTGGACGGTGACCTACGAGCAGTACTTC
>TRBV7-3|TRBJ2-1|-|-
CASSLNSGGEAYNEQFF
TGTGCCAGCAGCTTAAACTCCGGAGGGGAAGCCTACAATGAGCAGTTCTTC
>TRBV30|TRBJ2-5|TRBD2|-
CAWSGGTSGTSQETQYF
TGTGCCTGGAGTGGAGGGACTAGCGGGACTTCCCAAGAGACCCAGTACTTC
>TRBV6-1|TRBJ2-6|-|once
CASGTHRSGANVLTF
TGTGCCAGTGGGACGCACCGCTCTGGGGCCAACGTCCTGACTTTC
>TRBV5-6|TRBJ1-2|-|medium-sized
CASSSGRGYGYTF
TGTGCCAGCAGCTCGGGACGGGGCTATGGCTACACCTTC
>TRBV7-3|TRBJ2-1|TRBD2|-
CASSISGGMNEQFF
TGTGCCAGCAGCATTAGCGGGGGGATGAATGAGCAGTTCTTC
>TRBV14|TRBJ1-1|-|few
CASSLEVSGRGRNSEAFF
TGTGCCAGCAGCCTAGAAGTTTCAGGGCGGGGCCGAAATTCTGAAGCTTTCTTT
>TRBV4-2|TRBJ1-1|-|-
CASSQGSGTETEAFF
TGTGCCAGCAGCCAAGGGTCGGGGACGGAGACTGAAGCTTTCTTT
>TRBV18|TRBJ2-4|-|-
CASSPDSQAKNIQYF
TGTGCCAGCTCACCTGACAGTCAAGCCAAAAACATTCAGTACTTC
>TRBV2|TRBJ2-3|TRBD2|-
CASQRGTDTQYF
TGTGCCAGCCAGCGGGGGACAGATACGCAGTATTTT
>TRBV27|TRBJ1-4|-|-
CASSFEEKLFF
TGTGCCAGCAGTTTTGAAGAAAAACTGTTTTTT
>TRBV4-3|TRBJ1-5|TRBD1|-
CASSQAGGGQPQHF
TGCGCCAGCAGCCAAGCAGGGGGCGGTCAGCCCCAGCATTTT
>TRBV7-2|TRBJ2-2|TRBD2|-
CASSLGTSAGELFF
TGTGCCAGCAGCCTCGGGACTAGCGCCGGGGAGCTGTTTTTT
>TRBV2|TRBJ2-7|TRBD1|-
CASSDEGQGSYEQYF
TGTGCCAGCAGTGACGAGGGACAGGGATCATACGAGCAGTACTTC
>TRBV5-1|TRBJ1-2|-|-
CASRGAAENYGYTF
TGCGCCAGCAGGGGGGCAGCGGAAAACTATGGCTACACCTTC
>TRBV29-1|TRBJ2-5|-|few
CSVEGGQETQYF
TGCAGCGTTGAAGGCGGACAAGAGACCCAGTACTTC
>TRBV27|TRBJ1-5|-|-
CASSLTVYSNQPQHF
TGTGCCAGCAGTTTAACAGTTTATAGCAATCAGCCCCAGCATTTT
>TRBV18|TRBJ1-2|-|-
CASSPTAGDRYGYTF
TGTGCCAGCTCACCAACGGCAGGGGATCGGTATGGCTACACCTTC
>TRBV9|TRBJ2-1|-|-
CASSDKGDTYNEQFF
TGTGCCAGCAGCGACAAGGGGGACACGTACAATGAGCAGTTCTTC
>TRBV6-5|TRBJ2-7|-|-
CASSSLSYEQYF
TGTGCCAGCAGTTCCCTCTCCTACGAGCAGTACTTC
>TRBV2|TRBJ2-1|TRBD2|medium-sized
CASTGRGGQYNEQFF
TGTGCCAGCACCGGGAGGGGGGGCCAATACAATGAGCAGTTCTTC
>TRBV4-2|TRBJ2-1|TRBD2|-
CASSQDGASGGNEQFF
TGTGCCAGCAGCCAAGATGGGGCTAGCGGGGGCAATGAGCAGTTCTTC
>TRBV5-4|TRBJ2-5|-|once
CASSSNREPQETQYF
TGTGCCAGCAGCTCGAACAGGGAACCTCAAGAGACCCAGTACTTC
>TRBV18|TRBJ1-6|TRBD1|-
CASSPQDRGNSPLHF
TGTGCCAGCTCACCACAGGACAGGGGAAATTCACCCCTCCACTTT
>TRBV4-3|TRBJ1-6|-|-
CASSQEGENSPLHF
TGCGCCAGCAGCCAAGAGGGGGAGAATTCACCCCTCCACTTT
>TRBV7-8|TRBJ2-1|TRBD2|-
CASSLQGLAANEQFF
TGTGCCAGCAGCTTACAAGGGCTAGCGGCGAATGAGCAGTTCTTC
>TRBV5-6|TRBJ2-7|TRBD1|-
CASSLSGTGGDYEQYF
TGTGCCAGCAGCTTGTCTGGGACAGGGGGCGACTACGAGCAGTACTTC
>TRBV27|TRBJ2-7|-|-
CASRLQGGGSYEQYF
TGTGCCAGCAGACTACAGGGTGGTGGATCCTACGAGCAGTACTTC
>TRBV6-5|TRBJ2-5|-|-
CASSTLVRETQYF
TGTGCCAGCAGTACTTTAGTGAGAGAGACCCAGTACTTC
>TRBV7-9|TRBJ2-1|-|-
CASSLIQSLDEQFF
TGTGCCAGCAGCTTAATCCAGAGCCTCGATGAGCAGTTCTTC
>TRBV5-1|TRBJ1-4|TRBD1|-
CASRMGQGRYNEKLFF
TGCGCCAGCAGAATGGGACAGGGGAGGTACAATGAAAAACTGTTTTTT
>TRBV30|TRBJ2-7|TRBD1|-
CAWNRDSSYEQYF
TGTGCCTGGAACCGGGACAGCTCCTACGAGCAGTACTTC
>TRBV7-9|TRBJ2-1|TRBD2|-
CASSLSLAGSYNEQFF
TGTGCCAGCAGCTTAAGCCTAGCGGGGTCCTACAATGAGCAGTTCTTC
>TRBV9|TRBJ2-5|-|-
CASSPTGRQGGETQYF
TGTGCCAGCAGCCCGACCGGGAGACAAGGAGGGGAGACCCAGTACTTC
>TRBV5-1|TRBJ1-2|TRBD1|-
CASSSRTGGVYGYTF
TGCGCCAGCAGCTCAAGGACAGGGGGTGTCTATGGCTACACCTTC
>TRBV6-9|TRBJ1-2|-|-
CASSYTLNYGYTF
TGTGCCAGCAGTTACACACTGAACTATGGCTACACCTTC